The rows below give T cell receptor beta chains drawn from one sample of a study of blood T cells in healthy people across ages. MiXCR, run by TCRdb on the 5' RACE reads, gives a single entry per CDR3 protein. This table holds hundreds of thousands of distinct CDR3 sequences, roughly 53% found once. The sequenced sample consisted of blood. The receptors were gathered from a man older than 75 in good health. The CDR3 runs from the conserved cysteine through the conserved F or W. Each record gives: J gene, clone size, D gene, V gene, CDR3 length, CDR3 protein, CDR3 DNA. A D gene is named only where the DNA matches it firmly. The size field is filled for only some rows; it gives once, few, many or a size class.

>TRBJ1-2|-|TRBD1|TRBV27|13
CAGSRDSLYGYTF
TGTGCCGGTTCTAGGGACAGCCTCTATGGCTACACCTTC
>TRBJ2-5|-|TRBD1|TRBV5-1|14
CASSRPGQGMEQYF
TGCGCCAGCAGCCGGCCGGGACAGGGGATGGAGCAGTACTTC
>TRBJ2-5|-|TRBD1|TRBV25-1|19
CASSARDPDRGPQQETQYF
TGTGCCAGCAGTGCACGAGATCCGGACAGGGGACCCCAACAAGAGACCCAGTACTTC
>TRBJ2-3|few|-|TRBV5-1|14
CASAGGDSTDTQYF
TGCGCCAGCGCCGGGGGTGATAGCACAGATACGCAGTATTTT
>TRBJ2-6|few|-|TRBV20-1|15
CSARVTGSGANVLTF
TGCAGTGCTAGAGTTACAGGGTCTGGGGCCAACGTCCTGACTTTC
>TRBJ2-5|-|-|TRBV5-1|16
CASSSPAGRLQETQYF
TGCGCCAGCAGCTCGCCTGCAGGGAGGTTACAAGAGACCCAGTACTTC
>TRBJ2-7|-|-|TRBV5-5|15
CASSLEVVSSYEQYF
TGTGCCAGCAGCTTGGAAGTCGTAAGCTCCTACGAGCAGTACTTC
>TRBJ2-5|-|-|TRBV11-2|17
CASSLGGTGSVYNEQYF
TGTGCCAGCAGCTTAGGTGGTACAGGGTCAGTCTACAATGAGCAGTACTTC
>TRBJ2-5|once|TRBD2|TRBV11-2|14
CASSLALAGVKQYF
TGTGCCAGCAGCTTAGCACTAGCGGGAGTGAAGCAGTACTTC
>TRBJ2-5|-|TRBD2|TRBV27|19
CASSLSVPSGSRSGETQYF
TGTGCCAGCAGTTTATCGGTTCCTAGCGGGAGTAGGTCGGGAGAGACCCAGTACTTC
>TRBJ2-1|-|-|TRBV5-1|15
CASSLGPGTENEQFF
TGCGCCAGCAGCTTGGGACCGGGCACAGAAAATGAGCAGTTCTTC
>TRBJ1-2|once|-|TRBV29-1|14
CSVRGPRENYGYTF
TGCAGCGTTAGGGGACCCAGGGAGAACTATGGCTACACCTTC
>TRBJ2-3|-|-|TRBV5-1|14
CASSLKGAADTQYF
TGCGCCAGCAGCTTGAAGGGTGCGGCAGATACGCAGTATTTT
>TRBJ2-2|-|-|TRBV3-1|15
CASSRWDFYTGELFF
TGTGCCAGCAGCCGTTGGGACTTTTACACCGGGGAGCTGTTTTTT
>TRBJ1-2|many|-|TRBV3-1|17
CASSQFATQRTAYGYTF
TGTGCCAGCAGCCAGTTCGCTACCCAGCGAACAGCCTATGGCTACACCTTC
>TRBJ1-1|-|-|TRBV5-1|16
CASSVWRARPNTEAFF
TGCGCCAGCAGCGTGTGGCGCGCAAGGCCGAACACTGAAGCTTTCTTT
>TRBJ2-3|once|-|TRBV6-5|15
CASSKTGISTDTQYF
TGTGCCAGCAGCAAAACAGGGATCAGCACAGATACGCAGTATTTT
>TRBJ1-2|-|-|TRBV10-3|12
CAISSRGDGYTF
TGTGCCATCAGTAGCCGAGGGGATGGCTACACCTTC
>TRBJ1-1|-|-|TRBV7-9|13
CASSLRDAGAAFF
TGTGCCAGCAGCTTAAGGGACGCCGGCGCAGCTTTCTTT
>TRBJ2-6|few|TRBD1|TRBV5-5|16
CASSPGQGHGANVLTF
TGTGCCAGCAGCCCCGGACAGGGCCACGGGGCCAACGTCCTGACTTTC
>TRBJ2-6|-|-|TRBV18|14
CASFTGAGANVLTF
TGTGCCAGCTTCACGGGGGCTGGGGCCAACGTCCTGACTTTC
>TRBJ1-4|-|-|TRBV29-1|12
CSVGGGDEKLFF
TGCAGCGTCGGGGGCGGGGATGAAAAACTGTTTTTT
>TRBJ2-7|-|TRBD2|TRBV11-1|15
CASSRLAGGHYEQYF
TGTGCCAGCAGCCGACTAGCGGGAGGACACTACGAGCAGTACTTC
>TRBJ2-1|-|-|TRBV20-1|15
CSARMEGSPYNEQFF
TGCAGTGCCAGAATGGAGGGGAGTCCCTACAATGAGCAGTTCTTC